A single sample gave rise to the 29 T cell receptor beta chains below, sequenced in a study of T cells in Graves' hyperthyroidism and ophthalmopathy. Regions amplified from RNA transcripts were the TCR beta CDR3 regions. Using the HTBI primer set, a first-round RT-PCR was run on the TCR CDR3. From the multiplex PCR reads, TCRdb called clonotypes with MiXCR, one entry per CDR3 protein. The sample has fewer than 850,000 distinct CDR3 sequences, approximately 15% seen once. The sequencing sample was made of blood. The source is a man aged 50 or older with Graves' hyperthyroidism.

V usage is TRBV12-3 or TRBV12-4 and J usage is TRBJ2-7; D not certain. This CDR3 contains 14 residues. Trimming took off 3 bases at V and 5 bases at J, with 14 bases between the two ends. This chain's CDR3 is CASSFLRRVNEQYF. CDR3 nucleotide sequence: TGTGCCAGCAGTTTCCTACGACGAGTGAACGAGCAGTACTTC.

This clonotype has more than one count but fewer than ten. The chain uses TRBV6-1 and TRBJ1-6, with D unclear. V was clipped by 2 bases and J by 7 bases, with 12 bases between them. This CDR3 is 15 amino acids long. Germline CDR1 is MNHNS and CDR2 is SASEGT. CDR3 in amino acids: CASSERSAFNSPLHF. The CDR3 region has the DNA TGTGCCAGCAGTGAAAGGTCCGCCTTCAATTCACCCCTCCACTTT.

This clonotype was detected a few times. The chain recombines TRBV13 with TRBJ2-3; D not resolved. CDR3 length: 14 residues. CDR1 is PRHDT, CDR2 FYEKMQ, per germline (reference sequence). The V gene lost 0 bases and the J gene lost 1 base, with 5 bases spanning the gap. The CDR3 DNA follows: TGTGCCAGCAGCTTAGGCAGACGCACAGATACGCAGTATTTT. Protein: CASSLGRRTDTQYF.

This clonotype was picked up a small number of times. The chain couples TRBV20-1 to TRBJ2-1, with 7 nucleotides matching TRBD2. The CDR3 spans 17 residues. The V and J ends lost 0 bases and 8 bases, in that order; junction bases with no gene match: 16. Germline-derived CDR1 and CDR2 are DFQATT and SNEGSKA (reference sequence). In DNA, the CDR3 is TGCAGTGCTAGAGATAAAGCAGGGAGGGCAGGGTTCTATGAGCAGTTCTTC. This encodes CSARDKAGRAGFYEQFF.

This clonotype was found many times. V usage is TRBV2 and J usage is TRBJ2-5; D not certain. The CDR3 is 11 residues long. V shed 6 bases and J shed 0 bases, with 2 bases lying between them. Germline V gene sequence: CDR1 SNHLY, CDR2 FYNNEI. CDR3 region: CASRDQETQYF. CDR3 DNA: TGTGCCAGCAGGGACCAAGAGACCCAGTACTTC. Full variable domain (rest looked up from reference TRBV2 and TRBJ2-5): EPEVTQTPSHQVTQMGQEVILRCVPISNHLYFYWYRQILGQKVEFLVSFYNNEISEKSEIFDDQFSVERPDGSNFTLKIRSTKLEDSAMYFCASRDQETQYFGPGTRLLVL.

The chain has TRBV9 and TRBJ2-1; D is perhaps TRBD2 (6 bases). V lost 3 bases and J lost 0, with 19 bases in between. The CDR3 is 18 amino acids. In germline, CDR1 is SGDLS, CDR2 YYNGEE. The CDR3 nucleotides read TGTGCCAGCAGCGCCCCAGCGGGCGACCCTGGCTCCTACAATGAGCAGTTCTTC. This codes for CASSAPAGDPGSYNEQFF.

The chain uses TRBV9 and TRBJ1-1; D may be TRBD1 (5 bases). V was shortened by 0 bases and J by 5 bases, with 11 bases between the two germline ends. Germline CDR1 SGDLS, CDR2 YYNGEE. The CDR3 is 14 amino acids. The CDR3 here is CASSVDGGYTEAFF. The CDR3 nucleotides are TGTGCCAGCAGCGTAGATGGGGGTTATACTGAAGCTTTCTTT.

This clonotype was seen ten or more times. As DNA, the CDR3 is TGTGCCAGTAGTGTCGGGGGGACTAGCGGACAAGAGACCCAGTACTTC. It specifies CASSVGGTSGQETQYF. This chain uses TRBV19 with TRBJ2-5, with 11 bases identical to TRBD2. CDR1 and CDR2 (germline): LNHDA, SQIVND (reference sequence). The CDR3 is 16 residues long. With 5 bases clipped from V and 2 bases from J, the junction kept 7 bases outside the gene matches.

J is TRBJ1-1 and V is TRBV19, with 9 bases lining up with TRBD1. V lost 6 bases, J lost 6 bases, and 8 bases stayed unmatched. The germline CDR1 and CDR2 sequences are LNHDA and SQIVND (reference sequence). The CDR3 runs 14 residues. In DNA form, the CDR3 reads TGTGCCAGTAGCAACCCGGGACAGGGCTCTGAAGCTTTCTTT. Translation: CASSNPGQGSEAFF.

This clonotype appeared a few times. V is TRBV2 and J is TRBJ1-4; no reliable D call. Germline lookup yields CDR1 SNHLY and CDR2 FYNNEI. There are 12 residues in the CDR3. The germline V and J ends were trimmed by 6 bases and 8 bases, with 10 bases remaining between them. For the CDR3, the DNA is TGTGCCAGCAGGTGGGGTGAGGAAAAACTGTTTTTT. It codes for CASRWGEEKLFF.

There are a few counts of this clonotype. This chain uses TRBV9 with TRBJ2-5; D may correspond to TRBD1 or TRBD2 (6 bases each). The germline CDR1 and CDR2 sequences are SGDLS and YYNGEE. This CDR3 comprises 15 residues. Trimming took off 0 bases at V and 1 base at J, with 10 bases between the two ends. Here the CDR3 DNA reads TGTGCCAGCAGCGTAGACGGGGGCTCCCAAGAGACCCAGTACTTC. It codes for CASSVDGGSQETQYF.

At least ten counts were recorded for this clonotype. The chain employs TRBV5-1 and TRBJ2-7; 12 nucleotides match TRBD1. V lost 0 bases and J lost 6; bases outside the gene matches: 4. Germline-derived CDR1 and CDR2 are SGHRS and YFSETQ. There are 15 residues in the CDR3. The CDR3 DNA follows: TGCGCCAGCAGCTTGGAGGGACAGGGGGCGAGCGAGCAGTACTTC. Translating gives CASSLEGQGASEQYF. The whole variable domain, remainder taken from reference TRBV5-1 and TRBJ2-7, is KAGVTQTPRYLIKTRGQQVTLSCSPISGHRSVSWYQQTPGQGLQFLFEYFSETQRNKGNFPGRFSGRQFSNSRSEMNVSTLELGDSALYLCASSLEGQGASEQYFGPGTRLTVT.

This clonotype was seen repeatedly, ten times or more. The V gene is TRBV12-3 or TRBV12-4, the J gene TRBJ2-3; D tentatively reads TRBD1 or TRBD2 (5 bases each). V was shortened by 8 bases and J by 5 bases, with 14 bases between the two germline ends. This CDR3 contains 13 residues. CDR3 sequence: CASAASTGDTQYF. CDR3 DNA sequence: TGTGCCAGCGCTGCTAGCACAGGAGATACGCAGTATTTT.

The J gene is TRBJ2-5, the V gene TRBV11-3, with D maybe TRBD1 (7 bases). CDR1 and CDR2 from the germline V gene are SGHNT and YENEEA. The V end was cut by 6 bases, the J end by 2 bases, with 13 bases between. The CDR3 is made up of 14 amino acids. The CDR3 sequence: CASSWRGQQETQYF. CDR3 nucleotide sequence: TGTGCCAGCAGTTGGAGGGGACAGCAAGAGACCCAGTACTTC.

This clonotype showed up many times. The chain is built from TRBV11-2 and TRBJ2-7; TRBD1 matches 8 bases. This CDR3 is built from 16 residues. From germline, CDR1 is SGHAT and CDR2 FQNNGV. With V trimmed by 4 bases and J by 2 bases, 10 bases remained unmatched. The CDR3 bases are TGTGCCAGCAGCTCGTACTCGGACAGGGAAACCTACGAGCAGTACTTC. Translated, it gives CASSSYSDRETYEQYF.

The chain carries TRBV7-8 and TRBJ1-5; D gene unclear. This CDR3 has 14 residues. V lost 1 base to trimming and J lost 3 bases, with 7 bases between them. Germline V gene lookup returns CDR1 SGHVS and CDR2 FQNEAQ. CDR3: CASSLDSDNQPQHF. In DNA form, the CDR3 reads TGTGCCAGCAGCTTAGATTCGGACAATCAGCCCCAGCATTTT.

The sample holds many counts of this clonotype. The DNA for the CDR3 is TGTGCCAGCAGCTTAGCGCGATGGGGCGCTTTGAACGAGCAGTACTTC. The encoded protein is CASSLARWGALNEQYF. This chain connects TRBV7-8 to TRBJ2-7; D is perhaps TRBD1 (5 bases). Trimming removed 0 bases at V and 5 bases at J, with 17 bases between. The CDR3 is 16 amino acids. Germline CDR1 reads SGHVS; CDR2 reads FQNEAQ.

This clonotype was picked up many times. V and J are TRBV27 and TRBJ1-1, with D perhaps matching TRBD1 (6 bases). CDR3 length equals 14 residues. The V end lost 6 bases, the J end lost 6 bases, and 17 bases lay between the germline ends. Germline V CDR1 and CDR2: MNHEY, SMNVEV (reference sequence). The CDR3 sequence is CASSRYDRRAEAFF. The CDR3, as DNA: TGTGCCAGCAGCCGGTACGACAGGAGAGCTGAAGCTTTCTTT.

This clonotype was recorded many times. The V call is TRBV10-3, the J call TRBJ2-7; D is unclear. The V end lost 6 bases, the J end lost 0 bases, and 9 bases lay between the germline ends. Germline V gene lookup returns CDR1 ENHRY and CDR2 SYGVKD. This CDR3 contains 13 residues. DNA for the CDR3: TGTGCCATCAGGGGCCTAAGCTCCTACGAGCAGTACTTC. The encoded protein is CAIRGLSSYEQYF.

The table lists this clonotype with many counts. The gene calls are TRBV24-1 and TRBJ2-3, with 12 bases that match TRBD2. V dropped 4 bases and J dropped 2; count of bases not matched to a gene: 6. CDR3 length: 17 amino acids. CDR1 KGHDR and CDR2 SFDVKD come from the germline V gene. CDR3 in DNA: TGTGCCACCAGTGACTACGGACTAGCGGGACACACAGATACGCAGTATTTT. Its protein is CATSDYGLAGHTDTQYF.

In this sample, this clonotype turned up a few times. The V gene is TRBV10-1, the J gene TRBJ2-7; TRBD2 agrees at 7 bases. The ends lost 0 bases at V and 2 bases at J; junction bases unmatched: 4. The germline CDR1 and CDR2 sequences are WNHNN and SYGVQD (reference sequence). The CDR3 consists of 15 residues. CDR3 in amino acids: CASSESRAGAYEQYF. In DNA, the CDR3 is TGCGCCAGCAGTGAGTCTCGGGCGGGAGCCTACGAGCAGTACTTC.

This clonotype was seen many times. The chain links TRBV29-1 to TRBJ1-5; TRBD1 matches 8 bases. The CDR3 totals 15 residues. The germline V gene has CDR1 SQVTM and CDR2 ANQGSEA. V shed 4 bases and J 7 bases; nucleotides not matched to a gene: 12. The CDR3 protein is CSVVFSGTGVQPQHF. CDR3 sequence (DNA): TGCAGCGTTGTATTTTCCGGGACAGGAGTGCAGCCCCAGCATTTT.

This clonotype was detected many times. The chain uses TRBV12-3 or TRBV12-4 and TRBJ2-3; the D is unclear. CDR3 size: 14 residues. Trimming took 6 bases from V and 1 from J, leaving 11 bases between them. This chain's CDR3 is CASSPVVGTDTQYF. CDR3 DNA: TGTGCCAGCAGCCCCGTCGTGGGCACAGATACGCAGTATTTT.

This clonotype has just a few counts. V gene TRBV28 combines with J gene TRBJ2-1, with TRBD2 identical over 13 bases. The ends lost 3 bases at V and 1 base at J; junction bases unmatched: 6. Per the germline V gene, CDR1 is MDHEN and CDR2 is SYDVKM. The CDR3 runs 18 residues. CDR3 in DNA: TGTGCCAGCAGTTTTCCACTAGCGGGAGGGCCATCCTACAATGAGCAGTTCTTC. Its translation is CASSFPLAGGPSYNEQFF. Full variable domain (outside the CDR3, taken from reference TRBV28 and TRBJ2-1): DVKVTQSSRYLVKRTGEKVFLECVQDMDHENMFWYRQDPGLGLRLIYFSYDVKMKEKGDIPEGYSVSREKKERFSLILESASTNQTSMYLCASSFPLAGGPSYNEQFFGPGTRLTVL.

This clonotype was detected many times. The chain is built from TRBV29-1 and TRBJ2-3, with TRBD2 matching 8 bases. The CDR3 is 14 residues long. Germline CDR1 and CDR2: SQVTM and ANQGSEA. V shed 7 bases, J shed 4 bases, and the junction held 10 bases outside the gene matches. The CDR3 region is CSAVQRESADTQYF. The CDR3 coding sequence is TGCAGCGCCGTTCAGCGGGAGTCGGCAGATACGCAGTATTTT.

The V and J genes are TRBV15 and TRBJ1-5, with D perhaps matching TRBD1 (5 bases). CDR3 length equals 13 residues. Trimming pared 0 bases from V and 6 bases from J, leaving 6 bases between. In germline, CDR1 is LNHNV, CDR2 YYDKDF (reference sequence). In DNA form, the CDR3 reads TGTGCCACCAGCAGAGATGGGGGTCAGCCCCAGCATTTT. It is translated as CATSRDGGQPQHF.

CDR3 DNA sequence: TGTGCCAGCAGAGACGCCGGGTGGACTTCGGGCCCTCTATCCTACACCTTC. It codes for CASRDAGWTSGPLSYTF. The chain couples TRBV27 to TRBJ1-2; D gene ambiguous. Germline CDR1 MNHEY, CDR2 SMNVEV (reference sequence). The CDR3 totals 17 residues. Trimming removed 6 bases at V and 10 bases at J, with 30 bases between.

This sequence joins TRBV27 and TRBJ2-2; no reliable D call. The V gene's germline CDR1 is MNHEY and CDR2 SMNVEV (reference sequence). Trimming cost V 7 bases and J 5 bases, with 11 bases left between them. The CDR3 contains 13 residues. CDR3 sequence reads: CASMEIRTGELFF. The CDR3 DNA reads TGTGCCAGCATGGAGATAAGGACCGGGGAGCTGTTTTTT.

J is TRBJ2-4 and V is TRBV20-1, with 11 bases identical to TRBD2. Germline lookup yields CDR1 DFQATT and CDR2 SNEGSKA (reference sequence). The CDR3 sequence is 18 residues long. With 6 bases clipped from V and 3 bases from J, the junction kept 16 bases outside the gene matches. CDR3 bases: TGCAGTGCGCCGGGGGCTAGCGGGAGGCGCCGGGGCAAAAACATTCAGTACTTC. Translation: CSAPGASGRRRGKNIQYF.